Each of the 9 T cell receptor beta chains below was sequenced from the same sample in a study of response to subunit inactivated influenza vaccine. MiXCR, run by TCRdb on the RT-PCR reads, gives a single entry per CDR3 protein. The table records approximately 480,000 distinct CDR3 sequences, 9.5% to 13% of them present only once. This specimen was PBMCs from blood, taken roughly 6 weeks after vaccination. The receptors come from a man aged 45-65 years who received an inactivated influenza vaccine.

This clonotype was recorded many times. The rearrangement links TRBV12-3 or TRBV12-4 to TRBJ1-1; perhaps TRBD1 as D (6 bases). V was trimmed by 3 bases and J by 2 bases, leaving 10 bases between them. This CDR3 has 14 amino acids. The CDR3 DNA reads as TGTGCCAGCAGTTTTGAGGGGGTTAACACTGAAGCTTTCTTT. Its translation: CASSFEGVNTEAFF.

This clonotype was counted many times. The chain has TRBV29-1 and TRBJ2-5; 8 positions agree with TRBD2. CDR3 length: 13 amino acids. Per germline, CDR1 SQVTM and CDR2 ANQGSEA. V lost 7 bases to trimming and J lost 5 bases; unmatched junction nucleotides: 9. CDR3 nucleotides: TGCAGCGCCGCCGGGGGGGATGGGGAGACCCAGTACTTC. This translates into CSAAGGDGETQYF.

V gene TRBV29-1 combines with J gene TRBJ2-1; D gene unclear. The V end was cut by 2 bases, the J end by 0 bases, with 17 bases between. The germline gives CDR1 SQVTM, CDR2 ANQGSEA. This CDR3 is 17 amino acids long. The chain's CDR3 is CSVEFSQGWSSYNEQFF. CDR3 DNA sequence: TGCAGCGTTGAATTCTCCCAAGGGTGGTCCTCCTACAATGAGCAGTTCTTC.

This chain connects TRBV5-1 to TRBJ1-4; 9 bases map to TRBD1. Germline CDR1 SGHRS, CDR2 YFSETQ. Germline trimming cut 4 bases from V and 7 bases from J; bases unmatched to any gene: 8. The CDR3 runs to 15 residues. This CDR3 is CASSPGQGNAEKLFF. CDR3 DNA: TGCGCCAGCAGCCCGGGACAGGGAAACGCTGAAAAACTGTTTTTT.

The chain links TRBV27 to TRBJ1-1; maybe TRBD1 (5 bases). Germline CDR1 reads MNHEY; CDR2 reads SMNVEV (reference sequence). The CDR3 has 13 residues. Trimming shortened V by 3 bases and J by 9 bases, and 14 bases separated the two germline ends. The CDR3 loop is CASSFTGGFQAFF. CDR3 sequence (DNA): TGTGCCAGCAGTTTCACTGGGGGGTTTCAAGCTTTCTTT.

The sample holds a few counts of this clonotype. The chain uses TRBV7-6 and TRBJ1-3; unclear D gene. The CDR3 is made up of 16 amino acids. Germline lookup yields CDR1 SGHVS and CDR2 FNYEAQ. Trimming removed 5 bases from V and 0 bases from J, with 14 bases in between. The CDR3 region has the DNA TGTGCCAGCAGCCTGACAAAAAGCGCCTCTGGAAACACCATATATTTT. Translating it yields CASSLTKSASGNTIYF.

Here the CDR3 reads CAISEGPGSYNEQFF. CDR3 in DNA: TGTGCCATCAGTGAAGGTCCCGGGTCCTACAATGAGCAGTTCTTC. The J gene is TRBJ2-1, the V gene TRBV10-3; D is uncertain. Germline CDR1 reads ENHRY; CDR2 reads SYGVKD. The length of the CDR3 is 15 residues. The V gene lost 3 bases and the J gene lost 1 base, with 10 bases spanning the gap.

Concerning this clonotype: A read error may explain this, as a much larger clone is one base away. The V gene is TRBV5-6, the J gene TRBJ2-5; maybe TRBD1 (6 bases). Germline-derived CDR1 and CDR2 are SGHDT and YYEEEE. This CDR3 comprises 16 residues. The germline V and J ends were trimmed by 6 bases and 6 bases, with 24 bases remaining between them. CDR3 loop: CASTSQLKQGVKTQYF. The CDR3 DNA reads as TGTGCCAGCACCTCCCAACTGAAACAGGGTGTTAAGACCCAGTACTTC. Filled out from reference TRBV5-6 and TRBJ2-5, the complete variable domain reads DAGVTQSPTHLIKTRGQQVTLRCSPKSGHDTVSWYQQALGQGPQFIFQYYEEEERQRGNFPDRFSGHQFPNYSSELNVNALLLGDSALYLCASTSQLKQGVKTQYFGPGTRLLVL.

The table lists this clonotype with a few counts. The rearrangement links TRBV7-3 to TRBJ2-7; either TRBD1 or TRBD2 may supply D (5 bases each). From germline, CDR1 is SGHTA and CDR2 FQGTGA. The CDR3 has 13 amino acids. V lost 5 bases to trimming and J lost 5 bases, with 13 bases between them. The CDR3 reads CASSAGRDHEQYF. The CDR3 nucleotides are TGTGCCAGCAGCGCAGGCAGGGACCACGAGCAGTACTTC.